The clone carrying this T cell receptor beta chain was recorded once. Its antigen is unknown. The protocol was immunoSEQ multiplex PCR, while the TCRdb copy is restricted to in-frame clones and leaves out a portion. The sample lists 92,000 or so clones; 85% to 95% were seen once. This sample was taken from a study of Tregs in tolerant kidney transplant recipients. Unstimulated Tregs (CD4+CD25+CD127-) and CD4+CD25- non-Tregs were sorted from PBMCs. The CDR3 extends over 11 amino acids. Trimming removed 2 bases at V and 7 bases at J, with 3 bases between. Germline assignment: CDR1 LGHNA and CDR2 YNFKEQ. Study observations and caveats: No direct test of biological reproducibility was done here. Findings come from small patient numbers and require larger validation.

The sample comprised CD8+ T cells from blood. The sequence came from a human donor in good health. The V gene is TRBV4-2, the J gene TRBJ2-1; D gene uncertain. Here the CDR3 DNA reads TGTGCCAGCAGCCAATTAAATGAGCAGTTCTTC. Its translation is CASSQLNEQFF.